The source of this T cell receptor (beta chain) is a study of T cell changes during pregnancy in multiple sclerosis. This CDR3 contains 15 residues. Trimming stripped 0 bases from V and 6 bases from J, with 15 bases between. From germline, CDR1 is LGHNA and CDR2 YSLEER. Some clones are missing from TCRdb's copy, which holds only in-frame ones; the method was immunoSEQ multiplex PCR. Counted here are 51,000 or so clones, 93% occurring once; the ten biggest clones make up under 2%. The gene calls are TRBV4-3 and TRBJ2-7; tentatively, D is TRBD2 (5 bases). The sequence derives from a female donor with multiple sclerosis, enrolled in a pregnancy study. Here the sequenced sample was peripheral blood, taken in the second trimester of pregnancy. This CDR3 is CASSQDLGGSSEQYF. The CDR3 region has the DNA TGCGCCAGCAGCCAAGATCTCGGCGGGTCAAGCGAGCAGTACTTC.